One and the same sample provided the 27 T cell receptor beta chains below, sequenced in a study of response to subunit inactivated influenza vaccine. TCRdb itself ran the RT-PCR reads through MiXCR, one entry per CDR3 protein. The data hold about 650,000 distinct CDR3 sequences, with around 13% observed a single time. This material consisted of PBMCs from blood, taken around 15 days before vaccination. The receptors here all came from a man over 45 who received an inactivated influenza vaccine.

This clonotype has more than one count but fewer than ten. V and J are TRBV2 and TRBJ2-2, with D uncertain. Germline CDR1 and CDR2: SNHLY and FYNNEI. This CDR3 has 13 residues. V lost 1 base and J lost 5, with 5 bases in between. CDR3 coding DNA: TGTGCCAGCAGTGAAGGGCAAACCGGGGAGCTGTTTTTT. This codes for CASSEGQTGELFF. Full variable domain (outside the CDR3, taken from reference TRBV2 and TRBJ2-2): EPEVTQTPSHQVTQMGQEVILRCVPISNHLYFYWYRQILGQKVEFLVSFYNNEISEKSEIFDDQFSVERPDGSNFTLKIRSTKLEDSAMYFCASSEGQTGELFFGEGSRLTVL.

The sample holds one count of this clonotype. CDR3 DNA: TGCGCCAGCAGCTGGGCCGGGACCGTTCAAGATGAGCAGTTCTTC. Protein sequence: CASSWAGTVQDEQFF. The chain employs TRBV5-1 and TRBJ2-1, with D perhaps given as TRBD1 or TRBD2 (5 bases each). V lost 3 bases and J lost 8, with 18 bases in between. Germline V gene data show CDR1 as SGHRS and CDR2 as YFSETQ. This CDR3 region has 15 residues.

This chain joins TRBV24-1 and TRBJ2-5; D is possibly TRBD2 (5 bases). This CDR3 region has 16 residues. With 3 bases removed from V and 4 bases from J, the gap between germline ends came to 17 bases. Germline V gene sequence: CDR1 KGHDR, CDR2 SFDVKD. CDR3 loop: CATSDPRGWMGETQYF. The CDR3 DNA is TGTGCCACCAGTGATCCCCGGGGATGGATGGGAGAGACCCAGTACTTC.

The chain couples TRBV28 to TRBJ1-3; D is ambiguous. This CDR3 has 13 residues. Per the germline V gene, CDR1 is MDHEN and CDR2 is SYDVKM. V was pared by 3 bases and J by 4 bases, with 7 bases between. CDR3 loop: CASSFVGGNTIYF. In DNA form, the CDR3 reads TGTGCCAGCAGTTTTGTTGGGGGAAACACCATATATTTT.

This clonotype has more than one count but fewer than ten. The chain has TRBV14 and TRBJ2-1, with 10 bases fitting TRBD2. The V segment lost 1 base and the J segment 12 bases; nucleotides outside the gene matches: 3. The CDR3 length is 13 residues. Germline V gene data show CDR1 as SGHDN and CDR2 as FVKESK. The CDR3 bases are TGTGCCAGCAGCCAAGTAGCGGGAGGCGCGCAGTTCTTC. Residues: CASSQVAGGAQFF.

This clonotype has a handful of counts. The chain uses TRBV15 and TRBJ2-2; 7 positions match TRBD2. CDR3 size: 17 residues. The J segment lost 0 bases and the V segment lost 5 bases, leaving 9 bases of the junction unmatched. Germline V gene lookup returns CDR1 LNHNV and CDR2 YYDKDF (reference sequence). This CDR3 is CATSVPIAGPNTGELFF. In DNA form, the CDR3 reads TGTGCCACCAGCGTACCGATAGCGGGCCCGAACACCGGGGAGCTGTTTTTT.

The chain links TRBV27 to TRBJ2-3, with D perhaps matching TRBD2 (5 bases). Trimming took off 1 base at V and 0 bases at J, with 14 bases between the two ends. There are 17 residues in the CDR3. CDR1 is MNHEY and CDR2 is SMNVEV in the germline V gene (reference sequence). The CDR3 DNA reads as TGTGCCAGCAGTTTATTGGGAGCCGAGACTAGCACAGATACGCAGTATTTT. Its translation is CASSLLGAETSTDTQYF.

This clonotype was counted only a few times. This chain joins TRBV10-3 and TRBJ1-1; a possible D gene is TRBD1 (6 bases). V dropped 4 bases and J dropped 0 bases, with 21 bases sitting between them. The CDR3 spans 18 residues. Germline values: CDR1 ENHRY, CDR2 SYGVKD. The CDR3 here is CAISGARGGREMNTEAFF. CDR3 in DNA: TGTGCCATCAGTGGGGCCCGGGGGGGGCGAGAAATGAACACTGAAGCTTTCTTT.

The chain uses TRBV15 and TRBJ2-7; 10 nucleotides agree with TRBD2. Germline trimming cut 6 bases from V and 4 bases from J; bases unmatched to any gene: 6. The CDR3 spans 14 residues. The germline V gene has CDR1 LNHNV and CDR2 YYDKDF (reference sequence). DNA for the CDR3: TGTGCCACCAGTCCAAGGACTAGCGGTTACGAGCAGTACTTC. Translation gives CATSPRTSGYEQYF.

The V gene is TRBV29-1, the J gene TRBJ2-5, with a tentative D call TRBD1 (6 bases). The V end lost 7 bases, the J end lost 0 bases, and 18 bases lay between the germline ends. The CDR3 is 15 residues long. Looked up from germline, CDR1 is SQVTM and CDR2 is ANQGSEA. The chain's CDR3 is CSATGPTGHQETQYF. CDR3 nucleotide sequence: TGCAGCGCGACGGGTCCGACAGGCCACCAAGAGACCCAGTACTTC.

This clonotype was counted a few times. V usage is TRBV5-1 and J usage is TRBJ2-1, with 8 bases that match TRBD1. The germline CDR1 and CDR2 sequences are SGHRS and YFSETQ. This CDR3 contains 16 residues. The V gene end was trimmed by 0 bases and the J gene end by 7 bases; junction bases not matched to a gene: 9. This CDR3 is CASSLALQGAGNEQFF. The CDR3 DNA sequence: TGCGCCAGCAGCTTGGCCCTGCAGGGGGCGGGTAATGAGCAGTTCTTC.

The CDR3 nucleotides read TGTGCCAGCAGCCAACGGGTTCTAGCGGGGGCTGGAAATGAGCAGTTCTTC. It is translated as CASSQRVLAGAGNEQFF. The chain is built from TRBV28 and TRBJ2-1, with 10 bases matching TRBD2. The CDR3 sequence is 17 residues long. The germline gives CDR1 MDHEN, CDR2 SYDVKM. V lost 6 bases, J lost 7 bases, and 15 bases stayed unmatched.

This sequence joins TRBV28 and TRBJ2-2; D remains ambiguous. This CDR3 comprises 15 residues. The V gene lost 3 bases and the J gene lost 3 bases, with 11 bases spanning the gap. Looked up from germline, CDR1 is MDHEN and CDR2 is SYDVKM. CDR3 loop: CASSFSGQHTGELFF. The CDR3 bases are TGTGCCAGCAGTTTCTCGGGCCAACACACCGGGGAGCTGTTTTTT.

The gene calls are TRBV29-1 and TRBJ1-5, with a weak D call TRBD1 (5 bases). The CDR3 is 15 amino acids. In germline, CDR1 is SQVTM, CDR2 ANQGSEA. V dropped 6 bases and J dropped 2 bases, with 17 bases sitting between them. Written as DNA, the CDR3 is TGCAGCGTCTCTTCCGGCCTCAGGGGCAATCAGCCCCAGCATTTT. This codes for CSVSSGLRGNQPQHF.

This sequence joins TRBV7-3 and TRBJ2-1; perhaps TRBD1 as D (8 bases). The V gene lost 5 bases and the J gene lost 7 bases, with 18 bases spanning the gap. The CDR3 extends over 15 amino acids. Germline V CDR1 and CDR2: SGHTA, FQGTGA. CDR3: CASSPGQVGGNEQFF. The CDR3 DNA reads as TGTGCCAGCAGCCCGGGACAGGTGGGGGGGAATGAGCAGTTCTTC.

This chain links TRBV5-6 with TRBJ2-1, with D unclear. V lost 2 bases and J 2 bases, leaving 11 bases between the germline ends. The germline gives CDR1 SGHDT, CDR2 YYEEEE. CDR3 size: 15 residues. CDR3 coding DNA: TGTGCCAGCAGCTTCACCCCAGGAGCCTACAATGAGCAGTTCTTC. Residues: CASSFTPGAYNEQFF. The full variable domain, rest sourced from reference TRBV5-6 and TRBJ2-1, is DAGVTQSPTHLIKTRGQQVTLRCSPKSGHDTVSWYQQALGQGPQFIFQYYEEEERQRGNFPDRFSGHQFPNYSSELNVNALLLGDSALYLCASSFTPGAYNEQFFGPGTRLTVL.

In its sample, this clonotype was seen many times. The DNA of the CDR3 is TGTGCCAGCAGTTTCAGCGGAGCCTACGAGCAGTACTTC. Its protein is CASSFSGAYEQYF. The chain joins TRBV27 to TRBJ2-7; D is perhaps TRBD2 (5 bases). Between the trimmed V and J ends, which lost 3 bases and 2 bases, there was a span of 8 bases. The germline V gene has CDR1 MNHEY and CDR2 SMNVEV (reference sequence). The CDR3 has 13 amino acids.

This clonotype came up a few times. Written as DNA, the CDR3 is TGTGCCAGCACCCCCCCCCCGGGGAGCACTGAAGCTTTCTTT. Its translation is CASTPPPGSTEAFF. This rearrangement joins TRBV7-9 to TRBJ1-1, with unresolved D. With 7 bases removed from V and 4 bases from J, the gap between germline ends came to 16 bases. Germline values: CDR1 SEHNR, CDR2 FQNEAQ (reference sequence). The length of the CDR3 is 14 residues.

This clonotype was detected once. This chain joins TRBV23-1 and TRBJ2-4; D is undetermined. TRBV23-1 is identified as an open reading frame with a role that is uncertain. V lost 3 bases and J 2 bases, leaving 11 bases between the germline ends. CDR3 length: 15 residues. The CDR3 here is CASSHPPCTKNIQYF. Written as DNA, the CDR3 is TGCGCCAGCAGTCACCCCCCGTGTACCAAAAACATTCAGTACTTC.

This clonotype was detected only a few times. The V call is TRBV30, the J call TRBJ1-4, with TRBD1 matching 8 bases. The J segment lost 12 bases and the V segment lost 5 bases, leaving 11 bases of the junction unmatched. This CDR3 spans 13 amino acids. The V gene's germline CDR1 is GTSNPN and CDR2 SVGIG (reference sequence). The CDR3 DNA follows: TGTGCCTGGCGTAGACAGGGGATGGGGGAACTGTTTTTT. This codes for CAWRRQGMGELFF.

This clonotype showed up just a few times. The V call is TRBV4-1, the J call TRBJ1-2; no definite D call. V was shortened by 0 bases and J by 0 bases, with 5 bases between the two germline ends. The CDR3 runs 14 residues. CDR1 MGHRA and CDR2 YSYEKL come from the germline V gene. The chain's CDR3 is CASSQDPSNYGYTF. CDR3 nucleotide sequence: TGCGCCAGCAGCCAAGACCCCTCTAACTATGGCTACACCTTC.

The V gene is TRBV5-4, the J gene TRBJ2-3; 10 nucleotides match TRBD2. CDR1 and CDR2 (germline): SGHNT, YYREEE (reference sequence). The V gene end was trimmed by 0 bases and the J gene end by 6 bases; junction bases not matched to a gene: 4. This CDR3 region has 15 residues. The CDR3 region has the DNA TGTGCCAGCAGCTTGGAAGGTAGCGGGAGGGATACGCAGTATTTT. The encoded protein is CASSLEGSGRDTQYF.

This chain joins TRBV6-2 or TRBV6-3 and TRBJ2-7, with 8 bases aligning to TRBD2. The CDR3 loop spans 15 amino acids. Germline V gene lookup returns CDR1 MNHEY and CDR2 SVGEGT. V shed 7 bases, J shed 6 bases, and the junction held 14 bases outside the gene matches. This chain's CDR3 is CASTLKRESVREQYF. The CDR3 coding sequence is TGTGCCAGCACCCTAAAGCGGGAGAGTGTCCGCGAGCAGTACTTC.

This clonotype has just a few counts. The chain employs TRBV12-3 or TRBV12-4 and TRBJ2-7; maybe TRBD2 (5 bases). V lost 3 bases and J lost 3, with 12 bases in between. The CDR3 has 14 residues. The CDR3 DNA reads as TGTGCCAGCAGTTTTGCGGGTCTTAGCTACGAGCAGTACTTC. This sequence encodes CASSFAGLSYEQYF.

The gene calls are TRBV20-1 and TRBJ2-2; no clear D gene. Germline V gene lookup returns CDR1 DFQATT and CDR2 SNEGSKA (reference sequence). The CDR3 is 13 residues long. V lost 2 bases and J 4 bases, leaving 8 bases between the germline ends. CDR3 DNA: TGCAGTGCTAGATCCCCGGGCACCGGGGAGCTGTTTTTT. It encodes CSARSPGTGELFF.

CDR3 residues: CASSHGTGGYTEAFF. The CDR3 bases are TGTGCCAGCAGTCACGGGACAGGGGGCTACACTGAAGCTTTCTTT. This rearrangement joins TRBV6-5 to TRBJ1-1; 12 bases are shared with TRBD1. The CDR3 runs to 15 residues. V gave up 5 bases and J gave up 3 bases; unmatched junction bases: 4. Per the germline V gene, CDR1 is MNHEY and CDR2 is SVGAGI.

This clonotype was found a few times. This chain links TRBV5-1 with TRBJ2-5; TRBD1 or TRBD2 may be the D gene (6 bases each). Trimming stripped 0 bases from V and 5 bases from J, with 17 bases between. The germline V gene encodes CDR1 SGHRS and CDR2 YFSETQ. This CDR3 has 16 amino acids. CDR3 sequence: CASSLEGGGGWETQYF. The CDR3 DNA sequence: TGCGCCAGCAGCTTGGAAGGGGGAGGCGGCTGGGAGACCCAGTACTTC.